This T cell receptor (beta chain) was captured in a study of blood T cell repertoires in COVID-19. Study-level background: Sources were T cells, B-cell-depleted T cells, or PBMCs; the material itself was cDNA or gDNA.

CDR1 SGHRS and CDR2 YFSETQ come from the germline V gene. Trimming cost V 4 bases and J 6 bases; bases outside gene matches: 7. CDR3 length: 14 amino acids. The data were produced by immunoSEQ multiplex PCR, yet TCRdb's version contains in-frame clones alone and is incomplete. Among fewer than 350,000 clones listed, about 85% were seen once. The sequence was obtained from a woman aged 50 to 65 with active or convalescent COVID-19. The J gene is TRBJ1-2, the V gene TRBV5-1; 9 nucleotides align to TRBD1. Input material: peripheral blood. The CDR3 is CASSLGQGVDGYTF. The CDR3 DNA reads TGCGCCAGCAGCCTGGGACAGGGAGTGGATGGCTACACCTTC.